These T cell receptor beta chains were read from a single sample in a study of technical replicates of blood from a few donors. Here immunoSEQ multiplex PCR was the method, and the copy in TCRdb shows in-frame clones only, minus some. The sample holds under 75,000 clones, over 85% seen once. The specimen was T cells isolated from PBMCs. The receptors were sampled from a human donor in good health. CDR3s include the opening cysteine and the closing phenylalanine or tryptophan. Each record gives: D gene, J gene, clone size, V gene, CDR3 protein, CDR3 DNA. The D gene is left open where the match is weak. Rows may omit the clone size; those that give it use once, few, many or a size class.

d_gene: TRBD2
j_gene: TRBJ2-1
abundance: -
v_gene: TRBV15
CDR3aa: CATSRGLAASSYNEQFF
CDR3nt: TGTGCCACCAGCCGAGGACTAGCAGCGAGCTCCTACAATGAGCAGTTCTTC

d_gene: -
j_gene: TRBJ2-1
abundance: -
v_gene: TRBV5-1
CDR3aa: CASSFQGRDYNEQFF
CDR3nt: TGCGCCAGCAGCTTTCAGGGGCGAGATTACAATGAGCAGTTCTTC

d_gene: TRBD1
j_gene: TRBJ1-1
abundance: -
v_gene: TRBV10-3
CDR3aa: CAISMGQIGTEAFF
CDR3nt: TGTGCCATCAGTATGGGACAGATAGGGACTGAAGCTTTCTTT

d_gene: TRBD2
j_gene: TRBJ2-1
abundance: -
v_gene: TRBV5-4
CDR3aa: CASSLPNSGRPNEQFF
CDR3nt: TGTGCCAGCAGCTTACCTAATAGCGGGAGACCTAATGAGCAGTTCTTC

d_gene: -
j_gene: TRBJ1-2
abundance: -
v_gene: TRBV5-5
CDR3aa: CASSSGLSYGYTF
CDR3nt: TGTGCCAGCAGCTCGGGACTAAGCTATGGCTACACCTTC

d_gene: -
j_gene: TRBJ2-5
abundance: -
v_gene: TRBV6-4
CDR3aa: CASSDPRTGLETQYF
CDR3nt: TGTGCCAGCAGTGACCCCAGAACAGGGTTGGAGACCCAGTACTTC

d_gene: TRBD1
j_gene: TRBJ1-4
abundance: -
v_gene: TRBV5-1
CDR3aa: CASSLTGATNEKLFF
CDR3nt: TGCGCCAGCAGCTTAACAGGGGCAACTAATGAAAAACTGTTTTTT

d_gene: TRBD1
j_gene: TRBJ1-2
abundance: -
v_gene: TRBV29-1
CDR3aa: CSVGSGGFEGSGYTF
CDR3nt: TGCAGCGTTGGGTCAGGGGGTTTCGAGGGCTCTGGCTACACCTTC

d_gene: -
j_gene: TRBJ2-3
abundance: once
v_gene: TRBV2
CDR3aa: CASGFADTQYF
CDR3nt: TGTGCCAGCGGCTTCGCAGATACGCAGTATTTT

d_gene: TRBD2
j_gene: TRBJ2-1
abundance: -
v_gene: TRBV4-1
CDR3aa: CASSPRAVAGGEHEQFF
CDR3nt: TGCGCCAGCAGCCCTCGGGCAGTAGCGGGAGGCGAGCATGAGCAGTTCTTC

d_gene: -
j_gene: TRBJ2-7
abundance: -
v_gene: TRBV18
CDR3aa: CASSPAPSYEQYF
CDR3nt: TGTGCCAGCTCACCGGCCCCTTCCTACGAGCAGTACTTC

d_gene: TRBD2
j_gene: TRBJ2-1
abundance: -
v_gene: TRBV7-2
CDR3aa: CATPSRRGGEQFF
CDR3nt: TGTGCCACCCCGTCAAGGCGGGGGGGGGAGCAGTTCTTC

d_gene: TRBD2
j_gene: TRBJ2-1
abundance: -
v_gene: TRBV4-2
CDR3aa: CASSFSGSNEQFF
CDR3nt: TGTGCCAGCAGTTTTAGCGGGAGCAATGAGCAGTTCTTC

d_gene: -
j_gene: TRBJ2-7
abundance: -
v_gene: TRBV27
CDR3aa: CASSPGLRLYEQYF
CDR3nt: TGTGCCAGCAGCCCCGGGTTACGTCTCTACGAGCAGTACTTC

d_gene: -
j_gene: TRBJ2-1
abundance: -
v_gene: TRBV19
CDR3aa: CASSGLDEQFF
CDR3nt: TGTGCCAGTAGCGGACTGGACGAGCAGTTCTTC

d_gene: TRBD2
j_gene: TRBJ2-3
abundance: -
v_gene: TRBV7-6
CDR3aa: CASSSSSGYSTDTQYF
CDR3nt: TGTGCCAGCAGCTCATCTAGCGGGTATAGCACAGATACGCAGTATTTT

d_gene: -
j_gene: TRBJ2-6
abundance: -
v_gene: TRBV25-1
CDR3aa: CASSEWSSSGANVLTF
CDR3nt: TGTGCCAGCAGTGAATGGAGCTCCTCTGGGGCCAACGTCCTGACTTTC

d_gene: -
j_gene: TRBJ2-7
abundance: -
v_gene: TRBV11-2
CDR3aa: CASSLDPLPRGQYEQYF
CDR3nt: TGTGCCAGCAGCTTAGATCCCCTCCCAAGGGGCCAGTACGAGCAGTACTTC

d_gene: TRBD1
j_gene: TRBJ1-1
abundance: -
v_gene: TRBV19
CDR3aa: CASSTLTGGWNTEAFF
CDR3nt: TGTGCCAGTAGTACATTAACAGGGGGCTGGAACACTGAAGCTTTCTTT

d_gene: -
j_gene: TRBJ1-1
abundance: -
v_gene: TRBV9
CDR3aa: CASSVEQMNTEAFF
CDR3nt: TGTGCCAGCAGCGTAGAACAGATGAACACTGAAGCTTTCTTT

d_gene: -
j_gene: TRBJ1-1
abundance: -
v_gene: TRBV11-2
CDR3aa: CASSSNNRGIMNTEAFF
CDR3nt: TGTGCCAGCAGCTCAAATAATCGGGGTATTATGAACACTGAAGCTTTCTTT

d_gene: -
j_gene: TRBJ2-1
abundance: -
v_gene: TRBV19
CDR3aa: CASSIGAYNEQFF
CDR3nt: TGTGCCAGTAGTATCGGTGCCTACAATGAGCAGTTCTTC

d_gene: -
j_gene: TRBJ2-3
abundance: -
v_gene: TRBV5-1
CDR3aa: CASSRVGDTQYF
CDR3nt: TGCGCCAGCAGCCGGGTTGGGGATACGCAGTATTTT

d_gene: TRBD2
j_gene: TRBJ2-7
abundance: -
v_gene: TRBV19
CDR3aa: CASSFGTSSSYEQYF
CDR3nt: TGTGCCAGTAGTTTTGGGACTAGCTCATCCTACGAGCAGTACTTC

d_gene: -
j_gene: TRBJ2-5
abundance: -
v_gene: TRBV15
CDR3aa: CATSSVGETQYF
CDR3nt: TGTGCCACCAGCAGCGTCGGGGAGACCCAGTACTTC

d_gene: -
j_gene: TRBJ2-2
abundance: -
v_gene: TRBV7-2
CDR3aa: CASSLAGDTGELFF
CDR3nt: TGTGCCAGCAGCTTAGCGGGCGACACCGGGGAGCTGTTTTTT

d_gene: -
j_gene: TRBJ1-3
abundance: -
v_gene: TRBV13
CDR3aa: CASSALGGNSGNTIYF
CDR3nt: TGTGCCAGCAGCGCGCTGGGGGGTAACTCTGGAAACACCATATATTTT

d_gene: TRBD1
j_gene: TRBJ2-5
abundance: -
v_gene: TRBV6-5
CDR3aa: CASSSTGVRETQYF
CDR3nt: TGTGCCAGCAGTTCGACAGGGGTACGAGAGACCCAGTACTTC

d_gene: -
j_gene: TRBJ2-2
abundance: once
v_gene: TRBV10-3
CDR3aa: CAISPTGTYDGTGELFF
CDR3nt: TGTGCCATCAGCCCGACCGGGACATATGACGGCACCGGGGAGCTGTTTTTT

d_gene: TRBD2
j_gene: TRBJ2-1
abundance: -
v_gene: TRBV5-1
CDR3aa: CASSPRLAAYNEQFF
CDR3nt: TGCGCCAGCAGCCCGAGACTAGCGGCCTACAATGAGCAGTTCTTC

d_gene: TRBD2
j_gene: TRBJ2-3
abundance: once
v_gene: TRBV10-3
CDR3aa: CAISGTSGISPLRSDTQYF
CDR3nt: TGTGCCATCAGTGGGACTAGCGGGATAAGCCCCCTTCGGTCAGATACGCAGTATTTT

d_gene: TRBD2
j_gene: TRBJ2-7
abundance: -
v_gene: TRBV2
CDR3aa: CASSDGGTEKQYF
CDR3nt: TGTGCCAGCAGCGACGGGGGGACGGAGAAGCAGTACTTC

d_gene: TRBD1
j_gene: TRBJ2-5
abundance: once
v_gene: TRBV29-1
CDR3aa: CSLSRDRAYETQYF
CDR3nt: TGCAGCCTTAGCCGGGACAGGGCCTACGAGACCCAGTACTTC

d_gene: TRBD2
j_gene: TRBJ2-2
abundance: -
v_gene: TRBV7-9
CDR3aa: CASSPGLAGDTGELFF
CDR3nt: TGTGCCAGCAGCCCGGGACTAGCGGGGGACACCGGGGAGCTGTTTTTT

d_gene: -
j_gene: TRBJ1-5
abundance: -
v_gene: TRBV7-9
CDR3aa: CASSSLGGGGQPQHF
CDR3nt: TGTGCCAGCAGCTCCCTCGGGGGCGGGGGTCAGCCCCAGCATTTT

d_gene: TRBD1
j_gene: TRBJ1-3
abundance: once
v_gene: TRBV6-5
CDR3aa: CASSGQGRGNTIYF
CDR3nt: TGTGCCAGCAGTGGACAGGGGAGAGGAAACACCATATATTTT

d_gene: TRBD1
j_gene: TRBJ1-2
abundance: -
v_gene: TRBV28
CDR3aa: CASSLSVTGNYGYTF
CDR3nt: TGTGCCAGCAGTTTATCGGTGACAGGGAACTATGGCTACACCTTC

d_gene: -
j_gene: TRBJ1-5
abundance: -
v_gene: TRBV30
CDR3aa: CAWSVQYNQPQHF
CDR3nt: TGTGCCTGGAGTGTGCAGTACAATCAGCCCCAGCATTTT

d_gene: TRBD1
j_gene: TRBJ1-2
abundance: once
v_gene: TRBV11-3
CDR3aa: CASSSSTGVVYGYTF
CDR3nt: TGTGCCAGCAGCTCGTCGACAGGGGTGGTCTATGGCTACACCTTC

d_gene: TRBD2
j_gene: TRBJ2-1
abundance: -
v_gene: TRBV4-1
CDR3aa: CASSSGSSYNEQFF
CDR3nt: TGCGCCAGCAGCAGCGGGAGCTCCTACAATGAGCAGTTCTTC

d_gene: -
j_gene: TRBJ2-4
abundance: -
v_gene: TRBV20-1
CDR3aa: CSAGGNIQYF
CDR3nt: TGCAGTGCTGGGGGGAACATTCAGTACTTC

d_gene: TRBD2
j_gene: TRBJ2-1
abundance: -
v_gene: TRBV9
CDR3aa: CASSVARVAGSYNEQFF
CDR3nt: TGTGCCAGCAGCGTAGCTAGGGTAGCGGGAAGTTACAATGAGCAGTTCTTC

d_gene: TRBD2
j_gene: TRBJ2-1
abundance: -
v_gene: TRBV2
CDR3aa: CASSEPGLAGASFNNEQFF
CDR3nt: TGTGCCAGCAGTGAACCGGGACTAGCGGGAGCGTCTTTTAACAATGAGCAGTTCTTC

d_gene: TRBD2
j_gene: TRBJ2-2
abundance: -
v_gene: TRBV7-3
CDR3aa: CASRATSGSNTGELFF
CDR3nt: TGTGCCAGCAGAGCAACTAGCGGGAGTAACACCGGGGAGCTGTTTTTT

d_gene: -
j_gene: TRBJ1-2
abundance: -
v_gene: TRBV7-6
CDR3aa: CASSSSQGDGYTF
CDR3nt: TGTGCCAGCAGCTCATCGCAGGGTGACGGCTACACCTTC

d_gene: -
j_gene: TRBJ2-2
abundance: -
v_gene: TRBV9
CDR3aa: CASSVAASVTTGELFF
CDR3nt: TGTGCCAGCAGCGTAGCGGCTAGCGTCACCACCGGGGAGCTGTTTTTT

d_gene: -
j_gene: TRBJ1-5
abundance: -
v_gene: TRBV28
CDR3aa: CASSLLGAGYSNQPQHF
CDR3nt: TGTGCCAGCAGTTTATTGGGAGCCGGTTATAGCAATCAGCCCCAGCATTTT

d_gene: TRBD1
j_gene: TRBJ2-3
abundance: -
v_gene: TRBV5-1
CDR3aa: CASSYPGQGTKDTQYF
CDR3nt: TGCGCCAGCAGCTATCCGGGACAGGGTACAAAAGATACGCAGTATTTT

d_gene: TRBD1
j_gene: TRBJ1-5
abundance: -
v_gene: TRBV9
CDR3aa: CASSLSGTGPYSNQPQHF
CDR3nt: TGTGCCAGCAGCCTTTCCGGGACAGGGCCATATAGCAATCAGCCCCAGCATTTT

d_gene: TRBD2
j_gene: TRBJ2-3
abundance: -
v_gene: TRBV5-4
CDR3aa: CAGTSGINTDTQYF
CDR3nt: TGTGCCGGGACTAGCGGGATTAACACAGATACGCAGTATTTT

d_gene: TRBD1
j_gene: TRBJ2-1
abundance: -
v_gene: TRBV28
CDR3aa: CASSPGQGWDEQFF
CDR3nt: TGTGCCAGCAGTCCGGGACAGGGGTGGGATGAGCAGTTCTTC

d_gene: -
j_gene: TRBJ1-3
abundance: -
v_gene: TRBV5-4
CDR3aa: CASSLDSLSSGNTIYF
CDR3nt: TGTGCCAGCAGCCTCGACAGCCTCAGCTCTGGAAACACCATATATTTT

d_gene: TRBD2
j_gene: TRBJ2-5
abundance: -
v_gene: TRBV29-1
CDR3aa: CSVLKGTSAQETQYF
CDR3nt: TGCAGCGTACTGAAAGGGACTAGCGCCCAAGAGACCCAGTACTTC

d_gene: -
j_gene: TRBJ1-2
abundance: -
v_gene: TRBV6-5
CDR3aa: CASSYSGGYYTF
CDR3nt: TGTGCCAGCAGTTACTCGGGGGGATACTACACCTTC

d_gene: -
j_gene: TRBJ2-1
abundance: -
v_gene: TRBV6-6
CDR3aa: CASSPLVLRDNEQFF
CDR3nt: TGTGCCAGCAGCCCACTAGTCCTTCGGGACAATGAGCAGTTCTTC

d_gene: TRBD1
j_gene: TRBJ1-1
abundance: -
v_gene: TRBV10-3
CDR3aa: CAISDEGAVVTEAFF
CDR3nt: TGTGCCATCAGTGACGAGGGGGCGGTGGTTACTGAAGCTTTCTTT

d_gene: -
j_gene: TRBJ1-2
abundance: -
v_gene: TRBV28
CDR3aa: CASSDTPDSNYGYTF
CDR3nt: TGTGCCAGCAGCGATACCCCCGACAGTAACTATGGCTACACCTTC

d_gene: -
j_gene: TRBJ2-2
abundance: -
v_gene: TRBV10-3
CDR3aa: CAISAAVGGLNTGELFF
CDR3nt: TGTGCCATCAGTGCCGCAGTCGGGGGATTGAACACCGGGGAGCTGTTTTTT

d_gene: -
j_gene: TRBJ2-7
abundance: -
v_gene: TRBV6-1
CDR3aa: CASRVHYEQYF
CDR3nt: TGTGCCAGCCGGGTCCACTACGAGCAGTACTTC